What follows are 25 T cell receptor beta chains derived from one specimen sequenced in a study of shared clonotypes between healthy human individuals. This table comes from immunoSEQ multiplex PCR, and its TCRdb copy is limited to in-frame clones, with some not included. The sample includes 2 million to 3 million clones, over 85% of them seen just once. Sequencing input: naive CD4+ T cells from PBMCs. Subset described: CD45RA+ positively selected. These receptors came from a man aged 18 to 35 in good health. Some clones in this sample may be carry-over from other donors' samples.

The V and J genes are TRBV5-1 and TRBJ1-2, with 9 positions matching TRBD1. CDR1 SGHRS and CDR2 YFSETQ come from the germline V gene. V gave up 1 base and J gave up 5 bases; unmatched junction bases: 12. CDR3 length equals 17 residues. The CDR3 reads CASSLNRDREFGYGYTF. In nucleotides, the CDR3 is TGCGCCAGCAGCTTGAACCGGGACAGGGAATTCGGATATGGCTACACCTTC.

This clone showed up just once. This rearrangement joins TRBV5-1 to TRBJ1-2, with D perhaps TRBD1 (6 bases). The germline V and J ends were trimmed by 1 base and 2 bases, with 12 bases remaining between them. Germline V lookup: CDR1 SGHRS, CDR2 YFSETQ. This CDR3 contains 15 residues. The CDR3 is CASSLTGPPNYGYTF. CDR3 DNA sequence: TGCGCCAGCAGCTTGACAGGGCCGCCCAACTATGGCTACACCTTC.

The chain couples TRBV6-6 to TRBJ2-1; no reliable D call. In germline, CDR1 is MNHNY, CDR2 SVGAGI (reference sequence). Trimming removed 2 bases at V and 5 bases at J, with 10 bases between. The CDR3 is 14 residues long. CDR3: CASSYGIGNNEQFF. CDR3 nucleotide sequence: TGTGCCAGCAGTTACGGGATAGGAAACAATGAGCAGTTCTTC.

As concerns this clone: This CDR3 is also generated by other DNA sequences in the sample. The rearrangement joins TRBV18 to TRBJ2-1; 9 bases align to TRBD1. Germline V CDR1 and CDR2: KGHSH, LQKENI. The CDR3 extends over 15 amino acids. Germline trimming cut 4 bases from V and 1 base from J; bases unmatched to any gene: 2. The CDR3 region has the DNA TGTGCCAGCTCACAGGGACAGGGATCCTACAATGAGCAGTTCTTC. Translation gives CASSQGQGSYNEQFF.

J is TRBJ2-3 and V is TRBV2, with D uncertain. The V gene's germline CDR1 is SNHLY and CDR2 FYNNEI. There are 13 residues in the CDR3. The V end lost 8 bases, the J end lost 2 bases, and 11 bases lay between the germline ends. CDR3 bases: TGTGCCAGCGAGGACGGTTCCACAGATACGCAGTATTTT. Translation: CASEDGSTDTQYF. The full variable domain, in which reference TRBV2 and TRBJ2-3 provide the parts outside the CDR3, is EPEVTQTPSHQVTQMGQEVILRCVPISNHLYFYWYRQILGQKVEFLVSFYNNEISEKSEIFDDQFSVERPDGSNFTLKIRSTKLEDSAMYFCASEDGSTDTQYFGPGTRLTVL.

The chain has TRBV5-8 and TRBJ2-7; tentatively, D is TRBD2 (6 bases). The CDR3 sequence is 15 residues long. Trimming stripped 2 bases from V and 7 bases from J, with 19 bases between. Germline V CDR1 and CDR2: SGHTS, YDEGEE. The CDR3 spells CASSLLALGGREQYF. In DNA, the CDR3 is TGTGCCAGCAGCTTACTGGCTCTCGGGGGTAGAGAGCAGTACTTC.

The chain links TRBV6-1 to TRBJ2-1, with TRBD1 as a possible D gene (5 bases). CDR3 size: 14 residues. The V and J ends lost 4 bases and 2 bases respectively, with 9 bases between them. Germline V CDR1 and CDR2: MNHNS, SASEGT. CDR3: CASSVSRAYNEQFF. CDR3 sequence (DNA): TGTGCCAGCAGTGTGTCCAGGGCCTACAATGAGCAGTTCTTC.

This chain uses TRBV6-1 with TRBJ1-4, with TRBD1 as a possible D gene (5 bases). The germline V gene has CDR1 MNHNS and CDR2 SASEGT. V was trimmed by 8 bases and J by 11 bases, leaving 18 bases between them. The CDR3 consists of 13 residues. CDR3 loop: CASQLGRGPKLFF. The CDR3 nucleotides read TGTGCCAGCCAATTGGGGCGGGGCCCGAAACTGTTTTTT.

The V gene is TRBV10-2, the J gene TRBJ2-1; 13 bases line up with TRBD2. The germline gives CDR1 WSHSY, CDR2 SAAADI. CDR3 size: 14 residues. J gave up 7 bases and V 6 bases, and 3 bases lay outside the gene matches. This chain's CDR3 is CASRGLAGLNEQFF. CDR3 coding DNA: TGCGCCAGCAGGGGACTAGCGGGACTTAATGAGCAGTTCTTC.

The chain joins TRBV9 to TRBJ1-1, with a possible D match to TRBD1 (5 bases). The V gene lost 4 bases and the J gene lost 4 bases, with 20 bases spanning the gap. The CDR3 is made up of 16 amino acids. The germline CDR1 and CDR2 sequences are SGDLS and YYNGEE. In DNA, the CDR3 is TGTGCCAGCAGCCCACGACACGCGGGGGGAGTCACTGAAGCTTTCTTT. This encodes CASSPRHAGGVTEAFF.

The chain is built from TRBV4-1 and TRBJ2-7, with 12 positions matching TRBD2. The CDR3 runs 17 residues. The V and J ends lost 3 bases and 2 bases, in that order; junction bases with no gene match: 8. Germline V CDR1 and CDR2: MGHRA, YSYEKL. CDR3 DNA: TGCGCCAGCAGCCAGGGACTAGCGGGCTCTATTGCCTACGAGCAGTACTTC. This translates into CASSQGLAGSIAYEQYF.

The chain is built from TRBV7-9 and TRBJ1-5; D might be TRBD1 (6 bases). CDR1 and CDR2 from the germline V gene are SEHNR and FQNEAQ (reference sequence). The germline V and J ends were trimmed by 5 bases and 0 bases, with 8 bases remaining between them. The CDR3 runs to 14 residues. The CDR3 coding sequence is TGTGCCAGCAGCAACAGGGATAGCAATCAGCCCCAGCATTTT. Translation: CASSNRDSNQPQHF.

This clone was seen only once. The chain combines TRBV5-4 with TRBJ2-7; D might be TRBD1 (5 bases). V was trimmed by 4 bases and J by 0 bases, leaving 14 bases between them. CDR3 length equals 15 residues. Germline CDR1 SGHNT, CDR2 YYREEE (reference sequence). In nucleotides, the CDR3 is TGTGCCAGCAGCCCTGCCGCGGACAACTCCTACGAGCAGTACTTC. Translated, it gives CASSPAADNSYEQYF.

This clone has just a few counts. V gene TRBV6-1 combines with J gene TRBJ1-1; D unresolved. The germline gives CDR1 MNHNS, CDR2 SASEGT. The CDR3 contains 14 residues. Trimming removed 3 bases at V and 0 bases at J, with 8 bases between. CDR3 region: CASSDRGLNTEAFF. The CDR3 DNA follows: TGTGCCAGCAGTGATCGGGGTCTGAACACTGAAGCTTTCTTT.

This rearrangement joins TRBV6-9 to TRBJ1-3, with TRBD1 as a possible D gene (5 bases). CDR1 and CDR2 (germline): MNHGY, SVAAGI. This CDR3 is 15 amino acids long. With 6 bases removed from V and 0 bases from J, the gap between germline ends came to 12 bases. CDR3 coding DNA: TGTGCCAGCAGAGGTACAGGATCCTCTGGAAACACCATATATTTT. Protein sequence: CASRGTGSSGNTIYF.

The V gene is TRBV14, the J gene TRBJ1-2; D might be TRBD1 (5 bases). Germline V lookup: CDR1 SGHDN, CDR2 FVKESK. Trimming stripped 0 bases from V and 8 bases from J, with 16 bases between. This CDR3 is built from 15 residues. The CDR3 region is CASSQDYYRGSGYTF. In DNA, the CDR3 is TGTGCCAGCAGCCAAGATTATTATAGGGGTAGCGGCTACACCTTC.

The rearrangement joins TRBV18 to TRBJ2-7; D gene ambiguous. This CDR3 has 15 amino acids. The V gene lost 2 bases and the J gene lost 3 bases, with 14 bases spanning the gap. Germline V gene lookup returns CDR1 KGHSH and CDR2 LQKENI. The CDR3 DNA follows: TGTGCCAGCTCACCAGCCGGGCTACCCCACTACGAGCAGTACTTC. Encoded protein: CASSPAGLPHYEQYF.

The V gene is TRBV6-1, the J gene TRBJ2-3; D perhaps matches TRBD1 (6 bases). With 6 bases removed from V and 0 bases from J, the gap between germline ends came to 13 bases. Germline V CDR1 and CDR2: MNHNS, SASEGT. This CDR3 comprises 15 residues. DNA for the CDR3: TGTGCCAGCAGGAGAAGACAGGCTAGCACAGATACGCAGTATTTT. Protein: CASRRRQASTDTQYF.

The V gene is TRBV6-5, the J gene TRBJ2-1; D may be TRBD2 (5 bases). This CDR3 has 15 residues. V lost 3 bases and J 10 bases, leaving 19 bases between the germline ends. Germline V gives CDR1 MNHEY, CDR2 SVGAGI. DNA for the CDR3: TGTGCCAGCAGTTATGTAAGCGGTCCTGGCGGGGAGCAGTTCTTC. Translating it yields CASSYVSGPGGEQFF.

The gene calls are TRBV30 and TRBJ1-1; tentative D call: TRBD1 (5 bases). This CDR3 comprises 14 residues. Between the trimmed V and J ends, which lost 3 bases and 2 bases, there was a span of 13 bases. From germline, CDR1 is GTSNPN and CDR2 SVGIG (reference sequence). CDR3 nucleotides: TGTGCCTGGAGCTGGGACTTAAGTAACACTGAAGCTTTCTTT. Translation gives CAWSWDLSNTEAFF.

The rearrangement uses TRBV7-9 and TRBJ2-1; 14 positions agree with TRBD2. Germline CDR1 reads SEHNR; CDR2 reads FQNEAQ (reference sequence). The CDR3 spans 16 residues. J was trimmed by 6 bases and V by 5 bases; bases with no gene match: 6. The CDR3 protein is CASSAGLAGGPNEQFF. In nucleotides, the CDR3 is TGTGCCAGCAGCGCTGGACTAGCGGGAGGTCCCAATGAGCAGTTCTTC.

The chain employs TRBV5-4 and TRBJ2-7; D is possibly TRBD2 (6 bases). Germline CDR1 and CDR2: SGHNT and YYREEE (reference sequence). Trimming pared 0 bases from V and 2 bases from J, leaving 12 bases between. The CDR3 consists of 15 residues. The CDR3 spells CASSLAGGEAYEQYF. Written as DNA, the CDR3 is TGTGCCAGCAGCTTGGCCGGCGGGGAGGCCTACGAGCAGTACTTC.

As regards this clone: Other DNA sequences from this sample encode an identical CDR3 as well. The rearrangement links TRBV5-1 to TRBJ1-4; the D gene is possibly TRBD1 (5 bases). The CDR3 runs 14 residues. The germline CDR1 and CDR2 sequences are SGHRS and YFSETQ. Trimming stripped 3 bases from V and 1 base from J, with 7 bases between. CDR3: CASSSGGTNEKLFF. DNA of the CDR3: TGCGCCAGCAGCTCTGGGGGAACTAATGAAAAACTGTTTTTT.

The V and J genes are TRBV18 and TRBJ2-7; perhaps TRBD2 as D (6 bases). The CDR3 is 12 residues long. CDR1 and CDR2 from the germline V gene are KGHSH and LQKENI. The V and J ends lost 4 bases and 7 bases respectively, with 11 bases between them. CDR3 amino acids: CASSRLGLEQYF. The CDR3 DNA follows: TGTGCCAGCTCACGACTAGGGTTGGAGCAGTACTTC.

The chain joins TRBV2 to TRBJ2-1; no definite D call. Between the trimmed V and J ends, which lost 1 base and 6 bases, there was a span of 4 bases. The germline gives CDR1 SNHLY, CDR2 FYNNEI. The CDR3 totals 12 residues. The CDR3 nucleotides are TGTGCCAGCAGTGAAGGACCCAATGAGCAGTTCTTC. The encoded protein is CASSEGPNEQFF.